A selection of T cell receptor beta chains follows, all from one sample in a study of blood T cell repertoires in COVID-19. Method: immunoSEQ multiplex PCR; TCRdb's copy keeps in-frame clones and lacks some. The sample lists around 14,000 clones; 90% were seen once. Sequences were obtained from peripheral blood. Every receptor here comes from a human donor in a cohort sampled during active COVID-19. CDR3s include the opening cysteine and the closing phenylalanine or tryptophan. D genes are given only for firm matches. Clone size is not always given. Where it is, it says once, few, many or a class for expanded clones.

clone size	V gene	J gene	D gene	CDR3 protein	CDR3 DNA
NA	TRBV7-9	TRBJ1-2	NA	CASSSRASNYGYTF	TGTGCCAGCAGCTCCAGGGCGTCCAACTATGGCTACACCTTC
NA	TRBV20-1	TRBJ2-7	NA	CSAQGGYEQYF	TGCAGTGCCCAAGGGGGTTACGAGCAGTACTTC
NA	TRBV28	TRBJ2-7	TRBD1	CASRRQGSHEQYF	TGTGCCAGCAGACGACAGGGCTCTCACGAGCAGTACTTC
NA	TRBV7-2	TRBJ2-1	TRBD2	CASSQTSGAYNEQFF	TGTGCCAGCAGCCAGACTAGCGGGGCATACAATGAGCAGTTCTTC
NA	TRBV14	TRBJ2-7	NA	CASSLTRSEQYF	TGTGCCAGCAGCCTAACTAGGTCCGAGCAGTACTTC
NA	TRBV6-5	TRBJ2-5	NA	CASTSQGWGETQYF	TGTGCCAGCACCTCTCAGGGGTGGGGAGAGACCCAGTACTTC
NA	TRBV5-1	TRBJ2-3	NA	CASSSTVVGDTQYF	TGCGCCAGCAGCTCGACTGTGGTAGGAGATACGCAGTATTTT
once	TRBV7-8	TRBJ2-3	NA	CASSLAPHPSTDTQYF	TGTGCCAGCAGCTTAGCCCCACATCCCAGCACAGATACGCAGTATTTT
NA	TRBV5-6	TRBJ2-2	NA	CASSLAAAERANTGELFF	TGTGCCAGCAGCTTGGCCGCGGCGGAAAGAGCGAACACCGGGGAGCTGTTTTTT
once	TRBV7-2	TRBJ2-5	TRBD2	CASSLEGAGVETQYF	TGTGCCAGCAGCTTAGAAGGGGCGGGAGTAGAGACCCAGTACTTC
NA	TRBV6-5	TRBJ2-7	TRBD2	CASSPGTRVWQYF	TGTGCCAGCAGTCCCGGGACTAGAGTTTGGCAGTACTTC
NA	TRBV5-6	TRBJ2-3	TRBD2	CASSFRTSGREDTQYF	TGTGCCAGCAGCTTCCGGACTAGCGGGAGGGAAGATACGCAGTATTTT
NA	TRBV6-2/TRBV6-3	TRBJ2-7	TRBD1	CASRYDRGDIYEQYF	TGTGCCAGCAGATACGACAGGGGCGACATCTACGAGCAGTACTTC
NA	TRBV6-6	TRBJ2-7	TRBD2	CASSPRGGGRGNYEQYF	TGTGCCAGCAGTCCGCGTGGGGGCGGGAGGGGGAACTACGAGCAGTACTTC
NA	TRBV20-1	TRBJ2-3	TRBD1	CSAIDRGHPTDTQYF	TGCAGTGCTATTGACAGGGGGCATCCCACAGATACGCAGTATTTT
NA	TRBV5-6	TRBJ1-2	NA	CASSSVDGRNSGYTF	TGTGCCAGCAGCTCGGTCGATGGGAGGAACAGTGGCTACACCTTC
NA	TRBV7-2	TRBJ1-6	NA	CASRPVTSINSPLHF	TGTGCCAGCAGGCCGGTCACCTCGATTAATTCACCCCTCCACTTT
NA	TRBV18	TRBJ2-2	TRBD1	CASSPQGQTNTGELFF	TGTGCCAGCTCACCCCAGGGACAGACGAACACCGGGGAGCTGTTTTTT
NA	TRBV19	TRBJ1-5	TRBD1	CASSIGTGTQPQHF	TGTGCCAGTAGTATAGGGACAGGGACTCAGCCCCAGCATTTT
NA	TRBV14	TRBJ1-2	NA	CASSQRQYDGYTF	TGTGCCAGCAGCCAACGTCAGTATGATGGCTACACCTTC
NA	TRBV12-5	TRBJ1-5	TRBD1	CASGFMTGSGQPQHF	TGTGCTAGTGGTTTCATGACAGGGTCAGGTCAGCCCCAGCATTTT
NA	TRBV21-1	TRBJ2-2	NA	CASSKGLVTGELFF	TGTGCCAGCAGCAAAGGACTAGTTACCGGGGAGCTGTTTTTT
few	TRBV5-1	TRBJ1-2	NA	CASSLENSNSNGYTF	TGCGCCAGCAGCTTGGAGAACTCCAACAGTAATGGCTACACCTTC
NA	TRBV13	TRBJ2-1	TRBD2	CASSPRTSGIDEQFF	TGTGCCAGCAGCCCACGGACTAGCGGGATCGATGAGCAGTTCTTC
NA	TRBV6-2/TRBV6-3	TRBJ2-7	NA	CASSLTTGSSYEQYF	TGTGCCAGCAGCCTAACTACAGGGAGCTCCTACGAGCAGTACTTC
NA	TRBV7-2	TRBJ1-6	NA	CASSLGRVSTNSPLHF	TGTGCCAGCAGCTTGGGGAGGGTCTCTACTAATTCACCCCTCCACTTT
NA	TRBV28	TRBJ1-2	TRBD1	CASSLLAGGGGYTF	TGTGCCAGCAGTTTATTGGCAGGGGGAGGTGGCTACACCTTC
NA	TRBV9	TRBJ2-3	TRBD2	CASSVGRLAGVADTQYF	TGTGCCAGCAGCGTGGGCAGACTAGCGGGAGTTGCAGATACGCAGTATTTT
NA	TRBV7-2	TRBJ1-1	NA	CASRRRDLDLNTEAFF	TGTGCCAGCAGGCGCCGGGACTTAGACTTGAACACTGAAGCTTTCTTT
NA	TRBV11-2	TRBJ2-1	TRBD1	CASSISGGGGDEQFF	TGTGCCAGCAGCATATCAGGGGGCGGAGGCGATGAGCAGTTCTTC
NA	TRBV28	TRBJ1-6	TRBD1	CASSAKRTGTNSPLHF	TGTGCCAGCAGCGCAAAACGGACAGGGACTAATTCACCCCTCCACTTT
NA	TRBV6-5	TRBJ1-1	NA	CASSYSNRPNTEAFF	TGTGCCAGCAGTTACTCGAACAGACCGAACACTGAAGCTTTCTTT
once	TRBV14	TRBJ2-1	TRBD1	CASSQDPGTGFNEQFF	TGTGCCAGCAGCCAAGACCCCGGGACAGGGTTTAATGAGCAGTTCTTC
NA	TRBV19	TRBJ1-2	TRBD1	CASRAGQGVYGYTF	TGTGCCAGTAGGGCGGGACAGGGAGTCTATGGCTACACCTTC
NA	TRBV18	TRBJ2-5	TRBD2	CASSPTKLAGGPKSAETQYF	TGTGCCAGCTCACCGACAAAACTAGCGGGAGGGCCAAAATCCGCAGAGACCCAGTACTTC
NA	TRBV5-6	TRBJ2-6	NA	CASGTSVDILNSGANVLTF	TGTGCCAGCGGCACTTCTGTGGACATACTAAACTCTGGGGCCAACGTCCTGACTTTC
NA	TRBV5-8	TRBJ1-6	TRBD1	CASSMGQSSPLHF	TGTGCCAGCAGTATGGGACAGTCTTCACCCCTCCACTTT
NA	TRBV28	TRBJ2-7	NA	CASVGSSAWINEQYF	TGTGCCAGCGTGGGGTCTAGCGCTTGGATCAACGAGCAGTACTTC
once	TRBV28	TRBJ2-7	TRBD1	CASSKSGQGTYEQYF	TGTGCCAGCAGTAAATCGGGACAGGGCACCTACGAGCAGTACTTC
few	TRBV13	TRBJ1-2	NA	CASSLDREGAGYTF	TGTGCCAGCAGCTTAGACCGCGAAGGGGCTGGCTACACCTTC
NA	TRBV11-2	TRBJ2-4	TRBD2	CASSTEGLAGALAKNIQYF	TGTGCCAGCAGCACCGAGGGCCTAGCGGGGGCCCTAGCCAAAAACATTCAGTACTTC
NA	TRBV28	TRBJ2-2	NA	CASRETNTGELFF	TGTGCCAGCAGAGAGACAAACACCGGGGAGCTGTTTTTT
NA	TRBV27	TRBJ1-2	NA	CASSLSTRGALQGYTF	TGTGCCAGCAGTTTATCGACTCGGGGGGCGCTTCAAGGCTACACCTTC
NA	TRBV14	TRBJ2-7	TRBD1	CASSQKPGTGAYEQYF	TGTGCCAGCAGCCAAAAGCCCGGGACAGGGGCTTACGAGCAGTACTTC
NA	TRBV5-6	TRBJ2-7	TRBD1	CASSLRTGEQYF	TGTGCCAGCAGCTTGAGGACAGGCGAGCAGTACTTC
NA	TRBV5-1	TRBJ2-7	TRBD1	CASSLVDWTGDYEQYF	TGCGCCAGCAGCTTGGTAGACTGGACAGGGGATTACGAGCAGTACTTC
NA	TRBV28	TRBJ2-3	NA	CASSLTVHTQYF	TGTGCCAGCAGTTTGACAGTTCATACGCAGTATTTT
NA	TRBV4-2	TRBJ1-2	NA	CASSQGLGSAYGYTF	TGTGCCAGCAGCCAAGGGCTGGGGAGCGCCTATGGCTACACCTTC
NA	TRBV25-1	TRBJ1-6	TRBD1	CASSEWRQGSPLHF	TGTGCCAGCAGTGAGTGGAGACAGGGCTCACCCCTCCACTTT
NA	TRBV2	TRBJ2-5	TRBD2	CASSGLAGSLETQYF	TGTGCCAGCAGTGGACTAGCGGGTTCTCTAGAGACCCAGTACTTC
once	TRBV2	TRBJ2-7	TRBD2	CASSAKVAGGRKEQYF	TGTGCCAGCAGCGCGAAGGTGGCGGGGGGCCGTAAGGAGCAGTACTTC
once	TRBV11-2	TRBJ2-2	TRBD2	CASSFSPLAVESGELFF	TGTGCCAGCAGCTTTAGTCCTCTAGCGGTGGAATCCGGGGAGCTGTTTTTT
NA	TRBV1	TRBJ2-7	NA	CTSSLRCYEQYF	TGCACCAGCAGCCTACGGTGCTACGAGCAGTACTTC
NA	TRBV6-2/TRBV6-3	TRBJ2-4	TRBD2	CASSGLAGALAKNIQYF	TGTGCCAGCAGCGGACTAGCGGGGGCCCTAGCCAAAAACATTCAGTACTTC
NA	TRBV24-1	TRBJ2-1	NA	CATSDSPRSDEQFF	TGTGCCACCAGTGATTCTCCCAGGTCGGATGAGCAGTTCTTC
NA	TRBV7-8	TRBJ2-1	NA	CASSLVGAEYNEQFF	TGTGCCAGCAGCCTCGTGGGAGCGGAGTACAATGAGCAGTTCTTC
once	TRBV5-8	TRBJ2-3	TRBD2	CASSTGTSGGSTDTQYF	TGTGCCAGCAGCACCGGGACTAGCGGGGGTAGCACAGATACGCAGTATTTT
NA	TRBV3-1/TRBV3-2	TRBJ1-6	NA	CASRGGDSYNSPLHF	TGTGCCAGCCGTGGGGGGGACTCCTATAATTCACCCCTCCACTTT